This T cell receptor (beta chain) came from a study of early T cells in non-severe SARS-CoV-2 infection. The ends lost 0 bases at V and 0 bases at J; junction bases unmatched: 5. The CDR3 sequence is 18 residues long. The germline V gene has CDR1 LGHNA and CDR2 YSLEER. This clonotype was counted ten times or more. Unique molecular identifiers were attached to individual cDNA molecules. TCRdb independently ran MiXCR on the 5' RACE reads; one entry per CDR3 protein. The sample carries about 64,000 distinct CDR3 sequences, around 12% recorded once. The sequenced sample was whole blood, obtained at baseline. This sequence originates from an adult who was a healthcare worker with PCR-confirmed SARS-CoV-2 infection or an uninfected control (not recorded which). The gene calls are TRBV4-3 and TRBJ2-1, with TRBD2 matching 10 bases. In DNA form, the CDR3 reads TGCGCCAGCAGCCAAGATGTTCTAGCGGGGGTCTCCTACAATGAGCAGTTCTTC. This encodes CASSQDVLAGVSYNEQFF.